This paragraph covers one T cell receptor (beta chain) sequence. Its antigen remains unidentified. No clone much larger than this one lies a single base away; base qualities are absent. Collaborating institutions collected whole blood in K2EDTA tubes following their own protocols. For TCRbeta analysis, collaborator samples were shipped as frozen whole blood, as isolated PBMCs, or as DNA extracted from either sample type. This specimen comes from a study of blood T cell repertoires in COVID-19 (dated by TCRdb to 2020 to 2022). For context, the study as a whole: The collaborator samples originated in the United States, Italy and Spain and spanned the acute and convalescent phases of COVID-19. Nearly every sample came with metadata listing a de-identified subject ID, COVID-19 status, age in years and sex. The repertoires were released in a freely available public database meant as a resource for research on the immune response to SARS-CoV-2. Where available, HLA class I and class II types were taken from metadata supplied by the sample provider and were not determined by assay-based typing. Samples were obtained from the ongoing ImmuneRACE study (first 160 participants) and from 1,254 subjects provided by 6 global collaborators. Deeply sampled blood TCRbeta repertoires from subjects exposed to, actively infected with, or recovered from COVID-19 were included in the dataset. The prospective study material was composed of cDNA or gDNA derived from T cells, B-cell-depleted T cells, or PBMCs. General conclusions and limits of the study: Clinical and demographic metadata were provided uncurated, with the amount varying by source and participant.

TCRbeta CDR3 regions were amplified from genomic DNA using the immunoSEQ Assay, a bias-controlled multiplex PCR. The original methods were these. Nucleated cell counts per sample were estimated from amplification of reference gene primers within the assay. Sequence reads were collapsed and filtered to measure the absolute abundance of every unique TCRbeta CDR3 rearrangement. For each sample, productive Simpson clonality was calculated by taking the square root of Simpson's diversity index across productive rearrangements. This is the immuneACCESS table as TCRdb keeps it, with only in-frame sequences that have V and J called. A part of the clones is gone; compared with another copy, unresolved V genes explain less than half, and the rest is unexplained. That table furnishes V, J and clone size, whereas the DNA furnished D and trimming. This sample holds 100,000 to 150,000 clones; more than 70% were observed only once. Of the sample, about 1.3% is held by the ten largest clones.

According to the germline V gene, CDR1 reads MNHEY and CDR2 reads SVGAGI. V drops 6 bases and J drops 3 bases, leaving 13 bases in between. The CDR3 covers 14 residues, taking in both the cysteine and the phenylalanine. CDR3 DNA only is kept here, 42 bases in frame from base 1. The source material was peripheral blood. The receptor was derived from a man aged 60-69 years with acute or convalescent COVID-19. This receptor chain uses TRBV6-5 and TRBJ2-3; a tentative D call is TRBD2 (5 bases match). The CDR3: CASRAAEATDTQYF. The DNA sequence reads TGTGCCAGCAGGGCGGCGGAGGCGACAGATACGCAGTATTTT.